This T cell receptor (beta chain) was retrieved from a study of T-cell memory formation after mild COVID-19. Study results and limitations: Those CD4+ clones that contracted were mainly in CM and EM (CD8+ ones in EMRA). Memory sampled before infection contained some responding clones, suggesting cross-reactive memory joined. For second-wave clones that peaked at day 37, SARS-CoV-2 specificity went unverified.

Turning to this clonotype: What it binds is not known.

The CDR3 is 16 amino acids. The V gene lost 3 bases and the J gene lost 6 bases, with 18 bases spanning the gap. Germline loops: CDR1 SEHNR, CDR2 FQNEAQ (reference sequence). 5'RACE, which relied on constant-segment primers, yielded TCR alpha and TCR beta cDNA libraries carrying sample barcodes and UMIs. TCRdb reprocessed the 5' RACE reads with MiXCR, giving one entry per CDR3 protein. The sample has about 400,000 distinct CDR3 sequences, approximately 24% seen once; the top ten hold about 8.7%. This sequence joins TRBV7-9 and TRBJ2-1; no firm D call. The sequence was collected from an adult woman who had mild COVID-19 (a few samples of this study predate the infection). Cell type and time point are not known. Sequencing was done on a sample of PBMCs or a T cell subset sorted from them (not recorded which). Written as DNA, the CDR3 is TGTGCCAGCAGCTTGTCGTTGGTAGCCATAGCCAATGAGCAGTTCTTC. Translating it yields CASSLSLVAIANEQFF.